The 11 T cell receptor beta chains below were found in one sample sequenced in a study of T-cell reconstitution after alpha-beta-depleted transplantation in children. Unique molecular identifiers tagged the TCRbeta library. TCRdb called the PCR reads again in MiXCR, with one record for every CDR3 protein. Here the sample spans about 250,000 distinct CDR3 sequences, under 30% being singletons. This sample comprised PBMCs, mostly from graft donor cells, obtained 360 days after TCRalphabeta/CD19-depleted stem cell transplant. Source of these receptors: a female patient aged 2-10 years who had a stem cell transplant for congenital amegakaryocytic thrombocytopenia, so the T cells may come from the graft donor.

V usage is TRBV12-3 or TRBV12-4 and J usage is TRBJ2-2; 7 positions match TRBD1. Germline trimming cut 6 bases from V and 4 bases from J; bases unmatched to any gene: 11. The length of the CDR3 is 16 residues. Here the CDR3 reads CASRPPEQGPTGELFF. In DNA, the CDR3 is TGTGCCAGCAGGCCCCCGGAACAGGGGCCCACCGGGGAGCTGTTTTTT.

This sequence joins TRBV7-9 and TRBJ1-5; D is uncertain. V was shortened by 5 bases and J by 6 bases, with 14 bases between the two germline ends. The germline CDR1 and CDR2 sequences are SEHNR and FQNEAQ (reference sequence). CDR3 length: 14 amino acids. CDR3 DNA: TGTGCCAGCAGCCAAGGAACGGAAGGTCAGCCCCAGCATTTT. Translated, it gives CASSQGTEGQPQHF. Based on the CDR3 plus reference TRBV7-9 and TRBJ1-5, the full variable domain is DTGVSQNPRHKITKRGQNVTFRCDPISEHNRLYWYRQTLGQGPEFLTYFQNEAQLEKSRLLSDRFSAERPKGSFSTLEIQRTEQGDSAMYLCASSQGTEGQPQHFGDGTRLSIL.

In this sample, this clonotype turned up a few times. V is TRBV12-3 or TRBV12-4 and J is TRBJ2-2, with TRBD1 identical over 10 bases. Trimming cost V 8 bases and J 6 bases; bases outside gene matches: 9. The CDR3 loop spans 15 amino acids. The CDR3 is CASGDRGQSPGELFF. The CDR3 coding sequence is TGTGCCAGCGGAGACAGGGGGCAATCTCCCGGGGAGCTGTTTTTT.

The chain employs TRBV11-2 and TRBJ2-5, with a weak D call TRBD1 (5 bases). Trimming left V 3 bases short and J 2 bases short, with 13 bases between. From germline, CDR1 is SGHAT and CDR2 FQNNGV. The CDR3 has 15 amino acids. This chain's CDR3 is CASSFWQGPQETQYF. The CDR3 nucleotides are TGTGCCAGCAGCTTCTGGCAGGGTCCACAAGAGACCCAGTACTTC.

The genes are TRBV27 and TRBJ1-2; D is possibly TRBD1 (5 bases). Trimming shortened V by 4 bases and J by 6 bases, and 18 bases separated the two germline ends. Germline assignment: CDR1 MNHEY and CDR2 SMNVEV (reference sequence). The CDR3 has 15 amino acids. The CDR3 sequence is CASSYGARRPHGYTF. CDR3 DNA: TGTGCCAGCAGTTATGGGGCCCGTCGGCCTCATGGCTACACCTTC.

In this sample, this clonotype turned up a few times. This chain links TRBV7-3 with TRBJ2-2, with 8 nucleotides matching TRBD2. Germline V lookup: CDR1 SGHTA, CDR2 FQGTGA. This CDR3 is 17 amino acids long. V gave up 6 bases and J gave up 0 bases; unmatched junction bases: 9. DNA of the CDR3: TGTGCCAGCAGTCGCTCTAGCGGGTTTCCGAACACCGGGGAGCTGTTTTTT. It yields the protein CASSRSSGFPNTGELFF.

The V gene is TRBV12-3 or TRBV12-4, the J gene TRBJ2-3; D gene uncertain. This CDR3 contains 16 residues. V dropped 3 bases and J dropped 1 base, with 14 bases sitting between them. CDR3 sequence: CASSFSGTLGTDTQYF. CDR3 bases: TGTGCCAGCAGTTTTTCAGGTACCTTAGGCACAGATACGCAGTATTTT.

The genes are TRBV5-4 and TRBJ2-3; possibly TRBD1 or TRBD2 for D (5 bases each). Trimming pared 5 bases from V and 2 bases from J, leaving 24 bases between. The CDR3 has 18 residues. Germline lookup yields CDR1 SGHNT and CDR2 YYREEE (reference sequence). The CDR3 region has the DNA TGTGCCAGCAGTGGTGGTATTCGGCCTTTGGGGGACACAGATACGCAGTATTTT. This gives the protein CASSGGIRPLGDTDTQYF. The full variable domain, rest sourced from reference TRBV5-4 and TRBJ2-3, is ETGVTQSPTHLIKTRGQQVTLRCSSQSGHNTVSWYQQALGQGPQFIFQYYREEENGRGNFPPRFSGLQFPNYSSELNVNALELDDSALYLCASSGGIRPLGDTDTQYFGPGTRLTVL.

This chain connects TRBV5-1 to TRBJ2-1, with 10 positions matching TRBD2. CDR1 is SGHRS and CDR2 is YFSETQ in the germline V gene. V trimming: 0 bases; J trimming: 7 bases; junction bases outside the gene matches: 7. The CDR3 totals 16 residues. The CDR3 sequence is CASSLAASGGQNEQFF. CDR3 DNA sequence: TGCGCCAGCAGCTTGGCCGCTAGCGGGGGACAGAATGAGCAGTTCTTC. Looking up the rest from reference TRBV5-1 and TRBJ2-1 gives the full variable domain: KAGVTQTPRYLIKTRGQQVTLSCSPISGHRSVSWYQQTPGQGLQFLFEYFSETQRNKGNFPGRFSGRQFSNSRSEMNVSTLELGDSALYLCASSLAASGGQNEQFFGPGTRLTVL.

The CDR3 spells CASSLGGQEGTQYF. As DNA, the CDR3 is TGCGCCAGCAGCTTGGGTGGACAGGAGGGGACCCAGTACTTC. The chain recombines TRBV5-1 with TRBJ2-5; perhaps TRBD1 as D (7 bases). The ends were cut back, 0 bases at V and 7 bases at J, with 13 bases in the middle. CDR1 and CDR2 from the germline V gene are SGHRS and YFSETQ. The CDR3 consists of 14 residues.

At least ten counts were recorded for this clonotype. The J gene is TRBJ2-4, the V gene TRBV12-3 or TRBV12-4; unclear D gene. V dropped 3 bases and J dropped 11 bases, with 8 bases sitting between them. The CDR3 totals 11 residues. CDR3 DNA: TGTGCCAGCAGTTTGGCCCGGGTTCAGTACTTC. Protein product: CASSLARVQYF.